These 21 T cell receptor beta chains were all obtained from the same sample, sequenced in a study of technical replicates of blood from a handful of donors. Method: immunoSEQ multiplex PCR; TCRdb's copy keeps in-frame clones and lacks some. The profile shows tens of thousands of clones, approximately 87% of them singletons. Sample: PBMCs. The receptors shown here come from a human donor in good health. Some clones in this sample may be carry-over from other donors' samples.

J is TRBJ1-1 and V is TRBV18; D ambiguous. Germline loops: CDR1 KGHSH, CDR2 LQKENI. This CDR3 comprises 14 residues. With 1 base removed from V and 1 base from J, the gap between germline ends came to 7 bases. The CDR3 DNA reads TGTGCCAGCTCACCACTCGGAGGGAACACTGAAGCTTTCTTT. This translates into CASSPLGGNTEAFF.

The V and J genes are TRBV27 and TRBJ2-7; 8 bases are shared with TRBD2. Trimming took 7 bases from V and 7 from J; bases not matched to a gene: 6. The germline V gene encodes CDR1 MNHEY and CDR2 SMNVEV (reference sequence). This CDR3 has 12 amino acids. In DNA, the CDR3 is TGTGCCAGCATCTCTCCGGGGGGGGAGCAGTACTTC. Translated: CASISPGGEQYF.

The chain links TRBV7-3 to TRBJ2-3, with D possibly matching TRBD1 (6 bases). The CDR3 totals 14 residues. In germline, CDR1 is SGHTA, CDR2 FQGTGA. The V end lost 4 bases, the J end lost 4 bases, and 12 bases lay between the germline ends. CDR3 DNA: TGTGCCAGCAGCTCACAGGGCCCGCCAGATACGCAGTATTTT. Translation gives CASSSQGPPDTQYF.

V and J are TRBV5-1 and TRBJ2-1, with TRBD2 identical over 7 bases. The germline gives CDR1 SGHRS, CDR2 YFSETQ. V shed 4 bases and J 8 bases; nucleotides not matched to a gene: 18. The CDR3 extends over 17 amino acids. The CDR3 nucleotides are TGCGCCAGCAGCCCGCGCTCTGCGGGGGAGGATGGCCATGAGCAGTTCTTC. Amino acids: CASSPRSAGEDGHEQFF.

The gene calls are TRBV11-2 and TRBJ2-5; 8 bases map to TRBD2. The V gene's germline CDR1 is SGHAT and CDR2 FQNNGV. The CDR3 consists of 16 residues. V lost 5 bases, J lost 9 bases, and 17 bases stayed unmatched. For the CDR3, the DNA is TGTGCCAGCAGCCCCGCGGGGAGCGGGGGCGCGCTGGCCCAGTACTTC. Translating it yields CASSPAGSGGALAQYF.

This clone was picked up a small number of times. J is TRBJ2-5 and V is TRBV6-5; tentatively, D is TRBD2 (5 bases). V lost 0 bases and J lost 1, with 9 bases in between. Germline lookup yields CDR1 MNHEY and CDR2 SVGAGI. This CDR3 region has 15 residues. The CDR3 loop is CASSYSRDRQETQYF. DNA of the CDR3: TGTGCCAGCAGTTACTCTCGGGATCGCCAAGAGACCCAGTACTTC.

This rearrangement joins TRBV10-3 to TRBJ2-2; 8 nucleotides line up with TRBD2. The CDR3 contains 17 residues. The ends lost 5 bases at V and 4 bases at J; junction bases unmatched: 12. CDR1 and CDR2 (germline): ENHRY, SYGVKD. This CDR3 reads CAISLSAVAGTTGELFF. The CDR3 DNA reads as TGTGCCATCAGTCTTTCGGCGGTAGCGGGGACCACCGGGGAGCTGTTTTTT.

This clone occurred a few times. The chain is built from TRBV10-3 and TRBJ1-6, with a possible D match to TRBD1 (6 bases). The CDR3 is 15 residues long. From germline, CDR1 is ENHRY and CDR2 SYGVKD. Between the trimmed V and J ends, which lost 6 bases and 9 bases, there was a span of 18 bases. This CDR3 is CAIRQGEFESSPLHF. CDR3 bases: TGTGCCATCAGACAGGGTGAATTCGAGTCTTCACCCCTCCACTTT.

This chain connects TRBV29-1 to TRBJ1-1, with D possibly being TRBD1 (6 bases). Between the trimmed V and J ends, which lost 8 bases and 5 bases, there was a span of 12 bases. The CDR3 consists of 11 residues. The V gene's germline CDR1 is SQVTM and CDR2 ANQGSEA. The CDR3 DNA reads as TGCAGCCGGAAGGGGGGGACTGAAGCTTTCTTT. Protein sequence: CSRKGGTEAFF.

The chain links TRBV30 to TRBJ2-1; maybe TRBD1 (5 bases). The ends were cut back, 3 bases at V and 7 bases at J, with 10 bases in the middle. The CDR3 is 12 residues long. CDR1 and CDR2 from the germline V gene are GTSNPN and SVGIG (reference sequence). This chain's CDR3 is CAWRPYRNEQFF. In DNA, the CDR3 is TGTGCCTGGAGACCCTACAGGAATGAGCAGTTCTTC. Complete variable domain (other parts from reference TRBV30 and TRBJ2-1): SQTIHQWPATLVQPVGSPLSLECTVEGTSNPNLYWYRQAAGRGLQLLFYSVGIGQISSEVPQNLSASRPQDRQFILSSKKLLLSDSGFYLCAWRPYRNEQFFGPGTRLTVL.

The V call is TRBV7-8, the J call TRBJ2-5; the match to TRBD1 covers 8 bases. CDR3 length equals 14 residues. Trimming removed 4 bases from V and 4 bases from J; junction bases left unmatched: 5. CDR1 and CDR2 from the germline V gene are SGHVS and FQNEAQ. CDR3 nucleotides: TGTGCCAGCAGCTCAAAAGGACAGGGAGAGACCCAGTACTTC. It encodes CASSSKGQGETQYF.

The rearrangement joins TRBV5-1 to TRBJ2-7; 14 nucleotides line up with TRBD2. The CDR3 loop spans 17 amino acids. The V gene end was trimmed by 5 bases and the J gene end by 5 bases; junction bases not matched to a gene: 12. The germline V gene encodes CDR1 SGHRS and CDR2 YFSETQ. The CDR3 spells CASRRGTSGSSADEQYF. DNA of the CDR3: TGCGCCAGCAGAAGGGGGACTAGCGGGAGTTCAGCCGACGAGCAGTACTTC.

This sequence joins TRBV19 and TRBJ1-4; no firm D call. The CDR3 is 15 residues long. V was shortened by 3 bases and J by 4 bases, with 12 bases between the two germline ends. Germline V lookup: CDR1 LNHDA, CDR2 SQIVND (reference sequence). Written as DNA, the CDR3 is TGTGCCAGTAGTATCGGGATTACTGGTAATGAAAAACTGTTTTTT. Protein sequence: CASSIGITGNEKLFF.

The rearrangement uses TRBV5-6 and TRBJ2-7; 7 bases fit TRBD2. This CDR3 is 18 amino acids long. J lost 1 base, V lost 3 bases, and 16 bases had no gene match. Germline assignment: CDR1 SGHDT and CDR2 YYEEEE. The CDR3 here is CASSSLDIYSGQSYEQYF. The CDR3 region has the DNA TGTGCCAGCAGCTCGCTGGATATTTATAGCGGGCAATCCTACGAGCAGTACTTC.

The rearrangement links TRBV10-3 to TRBJ2-3; D possibly corresponds to TRBD2 (5 bases). Germline V CDR1 and CDR2: ENHRY, SYGVKD. Trimming pared 0 bases from V and 5 bases from J, leaving 12 bases between. The CDR3 spans 15 residues. The CDR3 spells CAISESRRLEDTQYF. For the CDR3, the DNA is TGTGCCATCAGTGAGTCTAGGAGGCTAGAAGATACGCAGTATTTT.

The rearrangement links TRBV6-5 to TRBJ1-1; D is possibly TRBD1 (5 bases). V lost 7 bases and J 7 bases, leaving 19 bases between the germline ends. This CDR3 has 14 amino acids. Germline V CDR1 and CDR2: MNHEY, SVGAGI. CDR3 sequence reads: CASITRGGTGEAFF. CDR3 DNA: TGTGCCAGCATCACCCGGGGGGGTACGGGTGAAGCTTTCTTT.

The chain joins TRBV9 to TRBJ1-5; the match to TRBD1 covers 9 bases. V lost 4 bases to trimming and J lost 3 bases; unmatched junction nucleotides: 5. Germline V gene lookup returns CDR1 SGDLS and CDR2 YYNGEE. There are 15 residues in the CDR3. The CDR3 is CASSPTGGINQPQHF. The CDR3 nucleotides read TGTGCCAGCAGCCCAACAGGGGGCATCAATCAGCCCCAGCATTTT.

In DNA form, the CDR3 reads TGTGCCAGCAGCGCAACTAGTGTGGGTGATACGCAGTATTTT. Protein: CASSATSVGDTQYF. The chain carries TRBV9 and TRBJ2-3; a possible D gene is TRBD2 (5 bases). CDR3 size: 14 residues. V lost 3 bases to trimming and J lost 6 bases, with 14 bases between them. Germline V gene data show CDR1 as SGDLS and CDR2 as YYNGEE.

The J gene is TRBJ2-7, the V gene TRBV11-1; D might be TRBD2 (6 bases). CDR1 is SGHAT and CDR2 is FQDESV in the germline V gene (reference sequence). The CDR3 sequence is 15 residues long. Trimming left V 4 bases short and J 1 base short, with 14 bases between. The CDR3 DNA follows: TGTGCCAGCAGCTCCCCGGGACTTGGGTCCTACGAGCAGTACTTC. Translation gives CASSSPGLGSYEQYF.

The chain joins TRBV23-1 to TRBJ2-1; the match to TRBD1 covers 8 bases. TRBV23-1 counts as an open reading frame of uncertain function. V dropped 3 bases and J dropped 9; count of bases not matched to a gene: 13. This CDR3 contains 16 residues. CDR3 residues: CASSHLGRTGLCEQFF. The CDR3 DNA follows: TGCGCCAGCAGTCACCTCGGCCGGACAGGGTTGTGTGAGCAGTTCTTC.

The chain joins TRBV7-8 to TRBJ2-5; a weak D match, TRBD1 (6 bases). The CDR3 is made up of 14 amino acids. Germline V lookup: CDR1 SGHVS, CDR2 FQNEAQ. The V gene lost 1 base and the J gene lost 5 bases, with 11 bases spanning the gap. This CDR3 is CASSLGTGKETQYF. The CDR3 bases are TGTGCCAGCAGCTTAGGAACAGGGAAGGAGACCCAGTACTTC.